One TCR beta chain is described in this entry. What it recognizes is unknown. CDR3 size: 13 residues. The germline V gene has CDR1 SGHDT and CDR2 YYEEEE. V lost 3 bases and J 7 bases, leaving 14 bases between the germline ends. As for time point: baseline, week 1 (first vaccination visit). Stated treatment: pre-vaccination baseline after standard-of-care therapy. Each of the donors came in with new WHO grade 3 or 4 astrocytomas that were IDH1-mutant and ATRX-lost. This sample was included in a study of a mutant IDH1 vaccine in newly diagnosed glioma. Study observations and caveats: Across multiple MHC alleles, 90% to 95% of patients had vaccine-induced responses. Pseudoprogression appeared unlinked to shifts in leading peripheral T cell clonotypes.

The table came from immunoSEQ multiplex PCR; TCRdb's copy has only in-frame clones and leaves some out. The table includes tens of thousands of clones, less than 85% detected once. Specimen: PBMCs, collected from a glioma patient treated with radiotherapy, temozolomide or both. The TCR sequence derives from a man in his fifties with glioma. This chain joins TRBV5-6 and TRBJ2-7; D assignment may be TRBD1 or TRBD2 (5 bases each). CDR3: CASSSGRSWEQYF. The CDR3 bases are TGTGCCAGCAGCTCGGGACGGAGTTGGGAGCAGTACTTC.